This T cell receptor (beta chain) emerged from a study of blood T cell repertoires in COVID-19. CDR1 is SQVTM and CDR2 is ANQGSEA in the germline V gene. J lost 2 bases, V lost 4 bases, and 11 bases had no gene match. CDR3 length: 17 amino acids. This clone was recorded only once. Repertoires were generated with immunoSEQ multiplex PCR, while TCRdb's copy carries only in-frame clones and drops some. This table holds fewer than 300,000 clones, around 90% found once. This chain uses TRBV29-1 with TRBJ2-2; 9 bases are a match to TRBD2. The clonotype was recovered from a woman aged 30 to 39 who had recovered from COVID-19. Specimen: PBMCs or T cells enriched from blood (not recorded which). The DNA for the CDR3 is TGCAGCGTTGTCGTGGCGGGAGGGCCGAAAAACACCGGGGAGCTGTTTTTT. Protein: CSVVVAGGPKNTGELFF.